This paragraph reports one T cell receptor (beta chain). Its specificity is not known. Using immunoSEQ multiplex PCR, the repertoire was profiled, and TCRdb retains in-frame clones only, with some absent. The data show about 62,000 clones, nearly 90% seen once. The sample is drawn from a study of OX40 agonist ivuxolimab in advanced cancers. This CDR3 is built from 14 residues. The germline CDR1 and CDR2 sequences are SGHDN and FVKESK. J lost 7 bases, V lost 2 bases, and 6 bases had no gene match. The study, taken as a whole, reports: Which antigen the expanded peripheral T cells recognized is unknown.

This receptor was taken from an adult with an advanced solid tumor such as melanoma, head and neck, liver or kidney cancer. The sequences come from CD4+ or CD8+ T cells sorted from blood, collected in a trial of the OX40 agonist ivuxolimab. This chain links TRBV14 with TRBJ1-2; TRBD1 matches at 8 bases. As DNA, the CDR3 is TGTGCCAGCAGCCAAACGACAGGGGCGGGTGGCTACACCTTC. Translated, it gives CASSQTTGAGGYTF.